The 21 T cell receptor beta chains in this list originate from one sample, sequenced in a study of cytomegalovirus exposure and HLA in healthy donors. It was with 60 Vbeta and 13 Jbeta primers that the PCR ran. Profiled with immunoSEQ multiplex PCR; TCRdb holds only in-frame clones, not every one. The data contain 190,000 or so clones, roughly four fifths of them singletons. Material: PBMCs. These receptor sequences come from a man aged 45-65 years in good health and CMV-seronegative.

This chain connects TRBV5-1 to TRBJ2-3; a weak D match, TRBD2 (6 bases). The CDR3 loop spans 14 amino acids. Germline-derived CDR1 and CDR2 are SGHRS and YFSETQ. V lost 3 bases to trimming and J lost 1 base, with 9 bases between them. CDR3 sequence: CASSSGLRTDTQYF. Written as DNA, the CDR3 is TGCGCCAGCAGCTCGGGACTTCGCACAGATACGCAGTATTTT.

The chain links TRBV10-3 to TRBJ2-7; 9 bases are shared with TRBD1. The junction had 16 bases not matched to a gene; V was cut back by 10 bases and J by 3 bases. The CDR3 is 16 residues long. In germline, CDR1 is ENHRY, CDR2 SYGVKD. The CDR3 spells CATLEDRGQGDYEQYF. The CDR3 region has the DNA TGTGCCACCCTGGAAGATCGGGGACAGGGAGACTACGAGCAGTACTTC.

This clone appeared once. The chain couples TRBV7-9 to TRBJ2-3, with 7 bases aligning to TRBD1. Per the germline V gene, CDR1 is SEHNR and CDR2 is FQNEAQ (reference sequence). The CDR3 has 15 residues. V gave up 0 bases and J gave up 2 bases; unmatched junction bases: 2. The CDR3 reads CASSLAGQLTDTQYF. In DNA form, the CDR3 reads TGTGCCAGCAGCTTAGCGGGACAGCTCACAGATACGCAGTATTTT.

This clone is a singleton in its sample. The chain carries TRBV7-2 and TRBJ2-7, with 7 positions matching TRBD2. The CDR3 is 15 residues long. Germline V CDR1 and CDR2: SGHTA, FQGNSA. The V gene end was trimmed by 5 bases and the J gene end by 5 bases; junction bases not matched to a gene: 12. This CDR3 is CASSPGSGGRDEQYF. Written as DNA, the CDR3 is TGTGCCAGCAGCCCCGGCTCGGGCGGGAGAGACGAGCAGTACTTC.

The chain combines TRBV28 with TRBJ2-1; 7 positions match TRBD1. This CDR3 contains 15 residues. Germline-derived CDR1 and CDR2 are MDHEN and SYDVKM. J gave up 6 bases and V 5 bases, and 10 bases lay outside the gene matches. CDR3 nucleotides: TGTGCCAGCAGTGGACAGGTCTCTTGGGCCAATGAGCAGTTCTTC. This encodes CASSGQVSWANEQFF. Looking up the rest from reference TRBV28 and TRBJ2-1 gives the full variable domain: DVKVTQSSRYLVKRTGEKVFLECVQDMDHENMFWYRQDPGLGLRLIYFSYDVKMKEKGDIPEGYSVSREKKERFSLILESASTNQTSMYLCASSGQVSWANEQFFGPGTRLTVL.

This clone is a singleton in its sample. V gene TRBV4-3 combines with J gene TRBJ1-2; TRBD1 aligns across 11 bases. Germline V lookup: CDR1 LGHNA, CDR2 YSLEER. J gave up 9 bases and V 4 bases, and 7 bases lay outside the gene matches. CDR3 length equals 14 residues. The DNA of the CDR3 is TGCGCCAGCAGCCCACCCGGGACAGGGGGGAGCTACACCTTC. Its protein is CASSPPGTGGSYTF.

The CDR3 is CASSTGGPTFANTGELFF. CDR3 sequence (DNA): TGTGCCAGCTCCACCGGGGGACCTACCTTCGCGAACACCGGGGAGCTGTTTTTT. The chain is built from TRBV18 and TRBJ2-2; the D gene is possibly TRBD2 (6 bases). This CDR3 region has 18 residues. From germline, CDR1 is KGHSH and CDR2 LQKENI. Between the trimmed V and J ends, which lost 6 bases and 0 bases, there was a span of 20 bases.

The V and J genes are TRBV6-1 and TRBJ2-7; a possible D gene is TRBD1 (7 bases). The germline gives CDR1 MNHNS, CDR2 SASEGT. The CDR3 is made up of 15 amino acids. With 6 bases removed from V and 5 bases from J, the gap between germline ends came to 20 bases. The CDR3: CASSPRQGGVNEQYF. CDR3 coding DNA: TGTGCCAGCAGCCCCCGGCAGGGGGGAGTCAACGAGCAGTACTTC.

This chain connects TRBV9 to TRBJ1-3; D is ambiguous. Looked up from germline, CDR1 is SGDLS and CDR2 is YYNGEE. V dropped 0 bases and J dropped 0 bases, with 13 bases sitting between them. The CDR3 is made up of 17 amino acids. CDR3 protein: CASSVAIGETSGNTIYF. CDR3 DNA sequence: TGTGCCAGCAGCGTAGCGATCGGGGAGACCTCTGGAAACACCATATATTTT.

This clone was seen once. J is TRBJ2-1 and V is TRBV4-2; D may be TRBD2 (7 bases). V lost 1 base, J lost 2 bases, and 12 bases lay in between. Germline CDR1 and CDR2: LGHNA and YNFKEQ. The CDR3 loop spans 16 amino acids. Here the CDR3 reads CASSQGGGGPYNEQFF. CDR3 in DNA: TGTGCCAGCAGCCAAGGAGGGGGAGGGCCCTACAATGAGCAGTTCTTC.

Turning to this clone: Distinct nucleotide sequences in the sample also encode this CDR3. The V call is TRBV12-5, the J call TRBJ2-7; a possible D gene is TRBD1 (6 bases). V was trimmed by 5 bases and J by 12 bases, leaving 17 bases between them. The CDR3 runs 12 residues. CDR1 and CDR2 (germline): LGHNT, FRNRAP. The CDR3: CASGAFTGSPYF. Here the CDR3 DNA reads TGTGCTAGTGGTGCGTTTACAGGGTCACCGTACTTC.

The chain links TRBV6-5 to TRBJ2-3; D gene uncertain. Trimming pared 2 bases from V and 1 base from J, leaving 13 bases between. The CDR3 extends over 16 amino acids. Per germline, CDR1 MNHEY and CDR2 SVGAGI. CDR3 region: CASSYSGSYGTDTQYF. The CDR3 nucleotides read TGTGCCAGCAGTTACAGTGGTTCCTATGGCACAGATACGCAGTATTTT.

This clone has just a few counts. The rearrangement links TRBV7-9 to TRBJ1-1; D ambiguous. The CDR3 runs to 14 residues. Germline V gene lookup returns CDR1 SEHNR and CDR2 FQNEAQ (reference sequence). Trimming cost V 3 bases and J 2 bases, with 10 bases left between them. The CDR3 is CASSFLPGNTEAFF. The DNA for the CDR3 is TGTGCCAGCAGCTTCCTTCCGGGAAACACTGAAGCTTTCTTT. The full variable domain, completed using reference TRBV7-9 and TRBJ1-1, is DTGVSQNPRHKITKRGQNVTFRCDPISEHNRLYWYRQTLGQGPEFLTYFQNEAQLEKSRLLSDRFSAERPKGSFSTLEIQRTEQGDSAMYLCASSFLPGNTEAFFGQGTRLTVV.

The J gene is TRBJ2-2, the V gene TRBV5-4, with 8 bases matching TRBD2. The V gene end was trimmed by 2 bases and the J gene end by 2 bases; junction bases not matched to a gene: 2. Germline loops: CDR1 SGHNT, CDR2 YYREEE (reference sequence). The CDR3 spans 15 residues. CDR3 sequence: CASSLAGVNTGELFF. The CDR3 DNA reads TGTGCCAGCAGCTTAGCGGGAGTAAACACCGGGGAGCTGTTTTTT.

V usage is TRBV9 and J usage is TRBJ2-3; 12 nucleotides line up with TRBD2. This CDR3 comprises 15 residues. The V segment lost 3 bases and the J segment 5 bases; nucleotides outside the gene matches: 4. CDR1 is SGDLS and CDR2 is YYNGEE in the germline V gene. The CDR3 spells CASSASGGARDTQYF. The CDR3 nucleotides read TGTGCCAGCAGCGCTAGCGGGGGGGCCAGAGATACGCAGTATTTT.

CDR3 in DNA: TGTGCCAGCACACTAGAAGGGTTTGAGCAGTACTTC. Translation gives CASTLEGFEQYF. The chain is built from TRBV2 and TRBJ2-5; the D gene is possibly TRBD2 (5 bases). The CDR3 has 12 amino acids. Germline V gene data show CDR1 as SNHLY and CDR2 as FYNNEI. Trimming took 7 bases from V and 11 from J, leaving 17 bases between them.

The CDR3 reads CASRNRGGTEAFF. As DNA, the CDR3 is TGTGCCAGCAGAAACAGGGGTGGGACTGAAGCTTTCTTT. The chain is built from TRBV6-1 and TRBJ1-1, with 7 bases identical to TRBD1. The V gene's germline CDR1 is MNHNS and CDR2 SASEGT. J gave up 5 bases and V 6 bases, and 6 bases lay outside the gene matches. CDR3 length: 13 residues.

As to this clone: One end of the junction varies from germline; a read error may be responsible. The chain joins TRBV7-7 to TRBJ2-1; D gene uncertain. This CDR3 has 14 amino acids. Germline-derived CDR1 and CDR2 are SSHAT and FNYEAQ (reference sequence). The CDR3 DNA reads as TGTGCTAGCAGCTCCTTCGGTCGAGACAATGAGCAGTTCTTC. The encoded protein is CASSSFGRDNEQFF. Full variable domain (missing parts from reference TRBV7-7 and TRBJ2-1): GAGVSQSPRYKVTKRGQDVTLRCDPISSHATLYWYQQALGQGPEFLTYFNYEAQPDKSGLPSDRFSAERPEGSISTLTIQRTEQRDSAMYRCASSSFGRDNEQFFGPGTRLTVL.

J is TRBJ1-2 and V is TRBV21-1; TRBD1 is the table's D call, not checked against the DNA. TRBV21-1 is a listed pseudogene. The CDR3 has 18 residues. This CDR3 is CASRLLRDTTKRNYGYTF. In nucleotides, the CDR3 is TGTGCCAGCAGACTTCTCCGGGACACTACCAAGCGGAACTATGGCTACACCTTC.

The rearrangement links TRBV19 to TRBJ1-5, with D possibly being TRBD1 (6 bases). The length of the CDR3 is 14 residues. Between the trimmed V and J ends, which lost 4 bases and 5 bases, there was a span of 12 bases. Per germline, CDR1 LNHDA and CDR2 SQIVND (reference sequence). The CDR3 spells CASSKRGIDQPQHF. In DNA form, the CDR3 reads TGTGCCAGTAGTAAGAGGGGGATCGATCAGCCCCAGCATTTT.

This chain joins TRBV18 and TRBJ1-5; 7 bases align to TRBD1. The V gene end was trimmed by 5 bases and the J gene end by 0 bases; junction bases not matched to a gene: 7. The CDR3 runs 16 residues. Germline V lookup: CDR1 KGHSH, CDR2 LQKENI. This chain's CDR3 is CASSSGTVYSNQPQHF. CDR3 in DNA: TGTGCCAGCTCATCCGGGACAGTCTATAGCAATCAGCCCCAGCATTTT.